This TCR beta chain was found in a study of T cells in tuberculosis. Sorting used thawed, overnight-rested PBMC stained with anti-CD3, a viability dye and GMM-loaded CD1B tetramer. The lipid loaded on the CD1B tetramers was C32 glucose monomycolate from Rhodococcus equi. Approximately 94,000 tetramer-negative cells were sorted from each donor. Germline-derived CDR1 and CDR2 are SGHTA and FQGNSA. Losses at the gene ends were 3 bases for V and 7 bases for J; bases not matched to a gene: 4. This CDR3 has 14 amino acids. This clone was seen only a few times. Sequencing used immunoSEQ multiplex PCR; TCRdb keeps in-frame clones, though not all of them. The table has nearly 60,000 clones, 88% seen once.

The rearrangement links TRBV7-2 to TRBJ2-2, with 8 nucleotides matching TRBD1. The TCR comes from an adult woman with latent tuberculosis. Sequenced sample: CD1b-GMM tetramer-negative cells sorted from PBMCs. The CDR3 DNA follows: TGTGCCAGCAGCTTTGAGACAGGGGACGGGGAGCTGTTTTTT. Translation gives CASSFETGDGELFF.